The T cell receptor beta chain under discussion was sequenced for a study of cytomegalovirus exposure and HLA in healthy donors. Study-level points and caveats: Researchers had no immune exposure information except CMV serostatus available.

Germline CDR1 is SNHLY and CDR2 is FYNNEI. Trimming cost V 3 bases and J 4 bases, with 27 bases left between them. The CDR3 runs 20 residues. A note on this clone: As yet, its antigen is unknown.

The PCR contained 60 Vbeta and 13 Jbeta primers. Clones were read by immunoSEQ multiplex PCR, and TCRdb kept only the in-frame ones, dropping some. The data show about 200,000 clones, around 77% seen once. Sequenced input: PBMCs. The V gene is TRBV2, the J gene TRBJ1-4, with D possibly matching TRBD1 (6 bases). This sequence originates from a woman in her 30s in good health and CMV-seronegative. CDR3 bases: TGTGCCAGCAGTGATTATGGGAACGGAGGCTGGTGGGACATTAATGAAAAACTGTTTTTT. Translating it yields CASSDYGNGGWWDINEKLFF.